This TCR beta chain was sequenced during a study of blood T cell repertoires in COVID-19. Across the study: PBMCs, B-cell-depleted T cells, or T cells provided the cDNA or gDNA that made up the material.

V trimming: 2 bases; J trimming: 6 bases; junction bases outside the gene matches: 7. The V gene's germline CDR1 is GTSNPN and CDR2 SVGIG (reference sequence). This CDR3 region has 13 residues. The authors' processing: Counts of nucleated cells, estimated from reference gene primer amplification, were obtained. Assay used: immunoSEQ multiplex PCR; TCRdb lists only in-frame clones, some missing. V and J calls and clone size follow that table, whereas D and trimming were derived from the DNA. The table records fewer than 65,000 clones, around 75% of them present only once. The specimen sequenced was peripheral blood. V usage is TRBV30 and J usage is TRBJ2-7; 7 bases are shared with TRBD1. The sequence came from a human donor in a cohort sampled during active COVID-19. The CDR3 region is CAWSLGQRLEQYF. The CDR3 DNA reads as TGTGCCTGGAGTCTGGGACAGCGGCTCGAGCAGTACTTC.